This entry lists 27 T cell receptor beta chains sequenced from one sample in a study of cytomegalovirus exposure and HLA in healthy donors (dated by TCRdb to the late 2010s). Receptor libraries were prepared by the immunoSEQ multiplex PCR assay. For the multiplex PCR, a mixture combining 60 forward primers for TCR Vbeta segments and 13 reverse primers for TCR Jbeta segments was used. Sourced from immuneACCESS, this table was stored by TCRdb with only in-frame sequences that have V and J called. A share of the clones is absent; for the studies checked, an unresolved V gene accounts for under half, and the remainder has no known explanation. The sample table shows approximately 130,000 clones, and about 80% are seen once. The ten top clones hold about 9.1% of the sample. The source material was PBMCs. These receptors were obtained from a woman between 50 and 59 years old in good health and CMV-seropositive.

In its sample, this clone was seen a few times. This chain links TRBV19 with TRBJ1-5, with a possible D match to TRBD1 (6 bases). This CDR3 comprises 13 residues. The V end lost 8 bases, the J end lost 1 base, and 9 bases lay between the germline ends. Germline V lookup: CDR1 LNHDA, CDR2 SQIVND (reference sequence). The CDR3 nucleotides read TGTGCCAGTGCCGACAGGAGCAATCAGCCCCAGCATTTT. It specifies CASADRSNQPQHF.

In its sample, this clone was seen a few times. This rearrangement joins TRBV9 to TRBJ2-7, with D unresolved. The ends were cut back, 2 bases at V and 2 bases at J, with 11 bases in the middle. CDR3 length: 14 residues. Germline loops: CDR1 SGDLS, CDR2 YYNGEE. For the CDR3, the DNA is TGTGCCAGCAGCGTGCGAGACTCCGCCTACGAGCAGTACTTC. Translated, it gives CASSVRDSAYEQYF.

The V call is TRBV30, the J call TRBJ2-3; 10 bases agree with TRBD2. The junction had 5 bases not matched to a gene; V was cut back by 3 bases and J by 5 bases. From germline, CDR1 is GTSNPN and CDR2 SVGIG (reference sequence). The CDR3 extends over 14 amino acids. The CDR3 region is CAWRTPSGGDTQYF. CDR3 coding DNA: TGTGCCTGGAGAACGCCTAGCGGGGGAGATACGCAGTATTTT.

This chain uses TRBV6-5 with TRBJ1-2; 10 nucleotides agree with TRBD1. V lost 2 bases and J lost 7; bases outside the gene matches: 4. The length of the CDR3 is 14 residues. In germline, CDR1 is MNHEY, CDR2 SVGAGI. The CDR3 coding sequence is TGTGCCAGCAGTTACGGGGACAGGGGATGTGGCTACACCTTC. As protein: CASSYGDRGCGYTF.

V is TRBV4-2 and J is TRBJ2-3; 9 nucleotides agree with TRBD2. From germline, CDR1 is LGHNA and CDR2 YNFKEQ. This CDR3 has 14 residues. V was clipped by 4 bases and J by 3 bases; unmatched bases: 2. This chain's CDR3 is CASSPGLATDTQYF. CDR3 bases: TGTGCCAGCAGCCCGGGACTAGCAACAGATACGCAGTATTTT.

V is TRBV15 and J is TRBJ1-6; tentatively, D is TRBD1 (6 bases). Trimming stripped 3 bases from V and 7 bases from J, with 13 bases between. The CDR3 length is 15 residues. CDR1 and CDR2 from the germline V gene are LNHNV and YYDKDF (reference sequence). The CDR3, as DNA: TGTGCCACCAGCAGGGACGGGACATACAATTCACCCCTCCACTTT. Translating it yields CATSRDGTYNSPLHF.

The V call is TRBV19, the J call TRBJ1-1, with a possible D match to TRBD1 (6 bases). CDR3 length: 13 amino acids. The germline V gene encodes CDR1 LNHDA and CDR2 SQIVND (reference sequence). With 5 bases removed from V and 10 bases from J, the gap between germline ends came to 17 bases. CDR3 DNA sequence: TGTGCCAGTAGTTCGCAGGGTAGAGGGGGAGCTTTCTTT. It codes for CASSSQGRGGAFF. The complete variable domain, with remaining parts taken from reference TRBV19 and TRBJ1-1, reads DGGITQSPKYLFRKEGQNVTLSCEQNLNHDAMYWYRQDPGQGLRLIYYSQIVNDFQKGDIAEGYSVSREKKESFPLTVTSAQKNPTAFYLCASSSQGRGGAFFGQGTRLTVV.

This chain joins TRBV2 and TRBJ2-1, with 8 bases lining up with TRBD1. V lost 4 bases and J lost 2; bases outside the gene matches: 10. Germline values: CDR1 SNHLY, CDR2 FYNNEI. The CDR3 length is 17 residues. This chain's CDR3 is CASSGDRFPGPYNEQFF. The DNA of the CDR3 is TGTGCCAGCAGTGGGGACAGGTTCCCTGGACCCTACAATGAGCAGTTCTTC.

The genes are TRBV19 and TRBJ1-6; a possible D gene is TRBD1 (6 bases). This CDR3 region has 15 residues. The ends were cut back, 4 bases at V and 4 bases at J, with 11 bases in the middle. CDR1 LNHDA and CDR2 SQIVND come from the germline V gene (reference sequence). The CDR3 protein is CASSRAGAYNSPLHF. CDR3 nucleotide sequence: TGTGCCAGTAGTAGGGCAGGGGCGTATAATTCACCCCTCCACTTT.

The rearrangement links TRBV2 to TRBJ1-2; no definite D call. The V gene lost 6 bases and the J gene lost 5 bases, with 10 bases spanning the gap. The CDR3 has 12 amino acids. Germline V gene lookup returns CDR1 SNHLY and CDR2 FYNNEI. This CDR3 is CASRAGSYGYTF. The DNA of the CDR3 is TGTGCCAGCAGGGCGGGGTCGTATGGCTACACCTTC. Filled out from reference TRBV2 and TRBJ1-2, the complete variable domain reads EPEVTQTPSHQVTQMGQEVILRCVPISNHLYFYWYRQILGQKVEFLVSFYNNEISEKSEIFDDQFSVERPDGSNFTLKIRSTKLEDSAMYFCASRAGSYGYTFGSGTRLTVV.

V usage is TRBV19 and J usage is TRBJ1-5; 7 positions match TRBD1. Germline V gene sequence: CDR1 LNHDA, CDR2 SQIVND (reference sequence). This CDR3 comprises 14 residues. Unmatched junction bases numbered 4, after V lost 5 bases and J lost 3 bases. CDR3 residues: CASSGGQSNQPQHF. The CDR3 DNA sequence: TGTGCCAGTAGTGGGGGACAGTCCAATCAGCCCCAGCATTTT.

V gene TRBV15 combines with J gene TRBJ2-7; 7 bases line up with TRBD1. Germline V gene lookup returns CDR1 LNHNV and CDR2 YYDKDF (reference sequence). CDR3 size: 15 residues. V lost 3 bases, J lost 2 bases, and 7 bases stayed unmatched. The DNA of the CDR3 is TGTGCCACCAGCAGTCAACGCACAGGGGCCTACGAGCAGTACTTC. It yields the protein CATSSQRTGAYEQYF.

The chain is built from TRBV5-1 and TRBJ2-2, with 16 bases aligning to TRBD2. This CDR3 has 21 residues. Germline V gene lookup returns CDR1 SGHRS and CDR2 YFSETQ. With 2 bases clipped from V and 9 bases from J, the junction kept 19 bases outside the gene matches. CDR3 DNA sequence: TGCGCCAGCAGCTTCGAATCCCCCTCTCGCGGGACTAGCGGGAGGGTCCGGGAGCTGTTTTTT. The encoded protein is CASSFESPSRGTSGRVRELFF. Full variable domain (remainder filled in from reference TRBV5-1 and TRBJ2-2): KAGVTQTPRYLIKTRGQQVTLSCSPISGHRSVSWYQQTPGQGLQFLFEYFSETQRNKGNFPGRFSGRQFSNSRSEMNVSTLELGDSALYLCASSFESPSRGTSGRVRELFFGEGSRLTVL.

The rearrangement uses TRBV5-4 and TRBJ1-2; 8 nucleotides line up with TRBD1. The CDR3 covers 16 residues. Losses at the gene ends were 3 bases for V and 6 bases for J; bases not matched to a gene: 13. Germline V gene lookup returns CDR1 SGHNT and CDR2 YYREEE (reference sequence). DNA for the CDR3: TGTGCCAGCAGCTCGAGCCTTGGACAGGGTTATAATGGCTACACCTTC. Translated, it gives CASSSSLGQGYNGYTF.

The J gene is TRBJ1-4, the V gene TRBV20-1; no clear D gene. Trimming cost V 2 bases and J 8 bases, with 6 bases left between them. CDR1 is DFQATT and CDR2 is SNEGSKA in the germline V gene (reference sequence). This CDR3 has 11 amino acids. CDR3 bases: TGCAGTGCTAGAATAGCCGAAAAACTGTTTTTT. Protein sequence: CSARIAEKLFF.

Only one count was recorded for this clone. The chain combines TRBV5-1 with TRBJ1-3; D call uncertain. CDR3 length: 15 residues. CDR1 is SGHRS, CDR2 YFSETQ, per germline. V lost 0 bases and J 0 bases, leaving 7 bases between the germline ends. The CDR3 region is CASSLGLGSGNTIYF. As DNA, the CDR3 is TGCGCCAGCAGCTTGGGCCTCGGCTCTGGAAACACCATATATTTT.

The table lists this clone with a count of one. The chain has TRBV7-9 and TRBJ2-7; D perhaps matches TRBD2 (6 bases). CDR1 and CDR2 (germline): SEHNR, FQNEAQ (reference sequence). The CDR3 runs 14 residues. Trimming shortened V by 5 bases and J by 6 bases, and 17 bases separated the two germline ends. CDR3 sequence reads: CASSQGGPSGEQYF. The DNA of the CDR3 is TGTGCCAGCAGCCAGGGAGGACCCTCCGGCGAGCAGTACTTC.

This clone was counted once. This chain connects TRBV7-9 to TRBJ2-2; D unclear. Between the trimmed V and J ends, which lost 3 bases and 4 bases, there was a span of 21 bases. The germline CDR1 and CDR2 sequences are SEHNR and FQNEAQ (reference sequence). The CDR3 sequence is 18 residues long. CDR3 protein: CASSFRTPNLPGTGELFF. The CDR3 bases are TGTGCCAGCAGCTTTCGCACGCCTAACCTGCCGGGCACCGGGGAGCTGTTTTTT.

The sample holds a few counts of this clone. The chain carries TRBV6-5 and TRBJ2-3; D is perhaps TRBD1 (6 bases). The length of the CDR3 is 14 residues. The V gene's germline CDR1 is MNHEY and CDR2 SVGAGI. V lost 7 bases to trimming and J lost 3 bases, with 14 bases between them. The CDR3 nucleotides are TGTGCCAGCACCTGGGACACCTCGACAGATACGCAGTATTTT. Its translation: CASTWDTSTDTQYF.

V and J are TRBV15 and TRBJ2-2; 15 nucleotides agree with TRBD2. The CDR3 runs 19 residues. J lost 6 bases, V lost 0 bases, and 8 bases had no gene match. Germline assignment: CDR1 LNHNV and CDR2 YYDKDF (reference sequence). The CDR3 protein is CATSRDGLAGGPGAGELFF. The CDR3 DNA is TGTGCCACCAGCAGAGACGGACTAGCGGGAGGGCCGGGTGCCGGGGAGCTGTTTTTT.

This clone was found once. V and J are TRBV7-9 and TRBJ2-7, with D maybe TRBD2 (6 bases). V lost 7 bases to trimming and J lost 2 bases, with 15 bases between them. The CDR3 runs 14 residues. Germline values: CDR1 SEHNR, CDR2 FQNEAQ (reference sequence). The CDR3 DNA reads TGTGCCAGCACACAGGCGGGATCAGCCTACGAGCAGTACTTC. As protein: CASTQAGSAYEQYF.

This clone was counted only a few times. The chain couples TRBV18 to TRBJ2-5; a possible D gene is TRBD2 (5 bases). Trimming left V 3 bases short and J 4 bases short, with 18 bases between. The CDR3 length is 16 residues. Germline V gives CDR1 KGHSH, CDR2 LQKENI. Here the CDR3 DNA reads TGTGCCAGCTCACCCGGAGCGGTACGTCTAGGAGAGACCCAGTACTTC. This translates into CASSPGAVRLGETQYF.

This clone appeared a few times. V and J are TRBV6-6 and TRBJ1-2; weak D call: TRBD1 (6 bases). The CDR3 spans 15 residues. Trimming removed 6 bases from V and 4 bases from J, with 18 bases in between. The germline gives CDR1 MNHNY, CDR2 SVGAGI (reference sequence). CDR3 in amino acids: CASSQGGGGSYGYTF. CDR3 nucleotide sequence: TGTGCCAGCAGCCAGGGAGGGGGAGGCAGCTATGGCTACACCTTC.

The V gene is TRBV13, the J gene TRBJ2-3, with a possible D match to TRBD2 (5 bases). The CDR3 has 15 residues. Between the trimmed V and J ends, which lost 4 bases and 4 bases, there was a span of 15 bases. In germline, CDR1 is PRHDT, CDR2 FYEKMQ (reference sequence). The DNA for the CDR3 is TGTGCCAGCAGCTCAGCAGTGGGCGGGTCAGATACGCAGTATTTT. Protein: CASSSAVGGSDTQYF. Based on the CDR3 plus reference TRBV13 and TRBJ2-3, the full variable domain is AAGVIQSPRHLIKEKRETATLKCYPIPRHDTVYWYQQGPGQDPQFLISFYEKMQSDKGSIPDRFSAQQFSDYHSELNMSSLELGDSALYFCASSSAVGGSDTQYFGPGTRLTVL.

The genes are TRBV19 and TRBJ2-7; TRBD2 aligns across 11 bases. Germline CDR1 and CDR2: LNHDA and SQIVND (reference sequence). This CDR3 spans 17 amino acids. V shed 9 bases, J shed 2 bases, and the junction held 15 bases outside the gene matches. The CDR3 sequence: CASHPSGLAGGAYEQYF. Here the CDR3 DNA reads TGTGCCAGCCACCCCTCGGGGCTAGCGGGAGGCGCCTACGAGCAGTACTTC.

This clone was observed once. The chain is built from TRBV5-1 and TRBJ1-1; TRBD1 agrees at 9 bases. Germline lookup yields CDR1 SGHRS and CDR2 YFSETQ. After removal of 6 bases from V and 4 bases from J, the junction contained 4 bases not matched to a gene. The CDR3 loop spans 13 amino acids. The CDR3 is CASKTGGGTEAFF. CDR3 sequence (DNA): TGCGCCAGCAAAACAGGGGGCGGCACTGAAGCTTTCTTT.

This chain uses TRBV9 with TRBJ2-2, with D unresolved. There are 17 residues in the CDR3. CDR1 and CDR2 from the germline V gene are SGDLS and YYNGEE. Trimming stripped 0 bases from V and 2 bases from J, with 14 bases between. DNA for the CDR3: TGTGCCAGCAGCGTAGTCAGAACCCACCTTAACACCGGGGAGCTGTTTTTT. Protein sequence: CASSVVRTHLNTGELFF. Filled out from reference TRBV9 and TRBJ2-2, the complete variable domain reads DSGVTQTPKHLITATGQRVTLRCSPRSGDLSVYWYQQSLDQGLQFLIQYYNGEERAKGNILERFSAQQFPDLHSELNLSSLELGDSALYFCASSVVRTHLNTGELFFGEGSRLTVL.